The TCR beta chain under discussion was sequenced for a study of shared clonotypes between healthy human individuals. Of note for this clone: Its ends do not fully match the called genes, so a read error is possible.

It was CD45RO-negative cells, positively selected for CCR7, that made up naive CD8 cells, with terminally differentiated effector memory CD45RA+ cells excluded. Profiled with immunoSEQ multiplex PCR; TCRdb holds only in-frame clones, not every one. The sample comprises roughly 2,000,000 clones, about 95% of which are singletons, and more than 0.95% rests with the top ten. CDR3 length: 13 amino acids. Germline assignment: CDR1 SSHAT and CDR2 FNYEAQ (reference sequence). The sample was naive CD8+ T cells sorted from blood. The source is a young man in good health. The chain uses TRBV7-7 and TRBJ2-7; D call uncertain. CDR3 amino acids: CASSPEFSYEQYF. CDR3 bases: TGTGCTAGCAGCCCAGAATTCTCCTACGAGCAGTACTTC.